This T cell receptor (beta chain) appears in the sequencing data of a study of cytomegalovirus exposure and HLA in healthy donors. Study findings and constraints: The productive fraction for most TCR beta V segments was about 87% or about 30% in an earlier analysis.

Of note for this clone: Antigen unknown.

The germline V gene has CDR1 MNHNY and CDR2 SVGAGI (reference sequence). Trimming stripped 0 bases from V and 4 bases from J, with 9 bases between. This CDR3 has 15 residues. The PCR was carried out with 60 Vbeta primers and 13 Jbeta primers. Generated by immunoSEQ multiplex PCR, the TCRdb table keeps only in-frame clones and is missing some. In the table there are some 170,000 clones, roughly 78% of which are singletons. The clonotype was recovered from a man aged 35 to 55 in good health and CMV-seronegative. Material for sequencing was PBMCs. The V call is TRBV6-6, the J call TRBJ2-2, with D perhaps TRBD1 (5 bases). CDR3 nucleotide sequence: TGTGCCAGCAGTTACTCCAGGGCTAGCACCGGGGAGCTGTTTTTT. Its protein is CASSYSRASTGELFF.